This T cell receptor (beta chain) was sequenced in a study of OX40 agonist ivuxolimab in advanced cancers. Overall study: Every 2 weeks, patients received ivuxolimab intravenously, dosed at 0.01 to 10 mg/kg.

Method: immunoSEQ multiplex PCR; TCRdb's copy keeps in-frame clones and lacks some. This sample has roughly 50,000 clones, with roughly 91% found just once. Patients were ineligible given autoimmune disease history or systemic immunosuppression. This CDR3 contains 14 residues. V shed 1 base and J shed 6 bases, with 10 bases lying between them. Germline CDR1 SNHLY, CDR2 FYNNEI. This receptor was identified in an adult with an advanced solid tumor such as melanoma, head and neck, liver or kidney cancer. The sequencing here drew on CD4+ or CD8+ T cells sorted from blood, taken in a trial of the OX40 agonist ivuxolimab. The chain is built from TRBV2 and TRBJ1-5, with D unresolved. The CDR3 sequence is CASSEDTAGQPQHF. CDR3 coding DNA: TGTGCCAGCAGTGAAGACACGGCGGGTCAGCCCCAGCATTTT.